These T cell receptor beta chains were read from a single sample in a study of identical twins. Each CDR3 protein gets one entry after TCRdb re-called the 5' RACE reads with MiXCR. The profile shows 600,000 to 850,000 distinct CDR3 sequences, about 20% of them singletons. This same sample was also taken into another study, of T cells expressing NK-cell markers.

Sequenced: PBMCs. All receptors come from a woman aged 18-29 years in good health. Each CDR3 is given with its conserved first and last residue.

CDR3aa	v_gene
CTGGGLGGLKAFF	TRBV29-1
CASSRPGTDGYTF	TRBV6-1
CAISEFQRPQNEQFF	TRBV10-3
CASALQGRGTGELFF	TRBV5-4
CASSFKSVGNEQFF	TRBV6-2/TRBV6-3
CASSSPRGQGSYEQYF	TRBV27
CASSYSRRSSEVEQYF	TRBV6-5
CASSLAASRGAGELFF	TRBV5-1
CASSLIYGYEQYF	TRBV12-3/TRBV12-4
CASSLEGLAGPSYNEQFF	TRBV5-1
CASSRQDHGYTF	TRBV3-1
CASSTSLTRDEQFF	TRBV7-2
CASSHGQGANEQFF	TRBV5-1
CASTIGTGPYEQYF	TRBV13
CASSYTVDTQYF	TRBV6-6
CASSPPEDTGELFF	TRBV18
CASTPTTPAQETQYF	TRBV19
CASSLASQEYEQYF	TRBV5-5
CASSPRVSEQFF	TRBV6-1
CASSGGTSGNGYEQYF	TRBV6-1
CASSATLYEQYF	TRBV2
CSARDPADLNLGELFF	TRBV20-1
CASSVGSGPSSYNEQFF	TRBV9
CASSPIGTGTRSYEQYF	TRBV12-3/TRBV12-4
CASSYVQGDPQHF	TRBV5-1
CSAPGTGSTEAFF	TRBV20-1
CASSFSLNNEQFF	TRBV12-3/TRBV12-4
CASSRRQRYYNEQFF	TRBV6-1
CASSLYSLVAEAFF	TRBV7-2
CSARTPLPGEQFF	TRBV20-1
CSASPSSGRGELFF	TRBV20-1
CASRVGARQYF	TRBV6-2/TRBV6-3
CASSLDRASTDTQYF	TRBV6-2/TRBV6-3
CASSLGLAEDTQYF	TRBV5-1
CASSLTGTGRNEQFF	TRBV12-3/TRBV12-4
CATSVPGDCYEQYF	TRBV24-1
CASSLEGGRGAKNIQYF	TRBV5-4
CASSLTGPGTDTQYF	TRBV28